This is a list of T cell receptor beta chains from one sample in a study of breast tumors, draining lymph nodes, adjacent tissues. TCRdb re-analysed the multiplex PCR reads in MiXCR, keeping a single row per CDR3 protein. The sample has approximately 230,000 distinct CDR3 sequences; under 40% are singletons. Sequences were obtained from axillary lymph node tissue. Receptors were obtained from a female donor with breast cancer. Some clones in this sample may be carry-over from other donors' samples. The conserved cysteine and the conserved F or W are not part of the CDR3 here. The D gene is left open where the match is weak.

d_call: .; j_call: TRBJ2-3; v_call: TRBV2; cdr3_aa: ASSGRLASTDTQY
d_call: .; j_call: TRBJ2-3; v_call: TRBV4-1; cdr3_aa: ASSQDHARDTQY
d_call: TRBD2; j_call: TRBJ2-1; v_call: TRBV19; cdr3_aa: ASSGGASYNEQF
d_call: .; j_call: TRBJ1-6; v_call: TRBV19; cdr3_aa: ASRDGGTYNSPLH
d_call: TRBD1; j_call: TRBJ2-1; v_call: TRBV5-1; cdr3_aa: ASSSVTGNDQF
d_call: .; j_call: TRBJ2-3; v_call: TRBV7-8; cdr3_aa: ASSFKTGNRQVLQY
d_call: .; j_call: TRBJ2-7; v_call: TRBV2; cdr3_aa: ASSEIRADRISYEQY
d_call: .; j_call: TRBJ1-2; v_call: TRBV7-9; cdr3_aa: ASSLPYQGYGYT
d_call: TRBD1; j_call: TRBJ2-3; v_call: TRBV18; cdr3_aa: ASSPPTQGSDTQY
d_call: TRBD1; j_call: TRBJ2-3; v_call: TRBV6-6; cdr3_aa: ASSYLTGARHNEQY
d_call: TRBD1; j_call: TRBJ2-3; v_call: TRBV9; cdr3_aa: ASSPTGGGRKQY
d_call: TRBD2; j_call: TRBJ2-1; v_call: TRBV6-2/TRBV6-3; cdr3_aa: ASSHSRSGGPYNEQF
d_call: .; j_call: TRBJ1-1; v_call: TRBV7-2; cdr3_aa: ASGGDTEAF
d_call: TRBD2; j_call: TRBJ2-2; v_call: TRBV10-3; cdr3_aa: AISGGTTNTGELF
d_call: .; j_call: TRBJ1-2; v_call: TRBV4-1; cdr3_aa: ASSQEGGRGTSDT
d_call: TRBD1; j_call: TRBJ1-2; v_call: TRBV6-2/TRBV6-3; cdr3_aa: ASSSGTGAYGYT
d_call: TRBD2; j_call: TRBJ2-2; v_call: TRBV5-1; cdr3_aa: ASSGFGLGGTGELF
d_call: .; j_call: TRBJ1-6; v_call: TRBV19; cdr3_aa: ASPRQVYNSPLH
d_call: .; j_call: TRBJ2-1; v_call: TRBV6-5; cdr3_aa: AISGAGGGGNEQF
d_call: TRBD1; j_call: TRBJ1-2; v_call: TRBV7-9; cdr3_aa: ASSLIGTDYGYT
d_call: TRBD2; j_call: TRBJ2-7; v_call: TRBV6-1; cdr3_aa: ASSDPGGPYEQY
d_call: TRBD1; j_call: TRBJ1-6; v_call: TRBV12-3/TRBV12-4; cdr3_aa: ASSSPGQGVNSPLH
d_call: .; j_call: TRBJ2-3; v_call: TRBV7-3; cdr3_aa: ASSSEGTDTQY
d_call: .; j_call: TRBJ2-7; v_call: TRBV3-1; cdr3_aa: ASSQQLHEQY
d_call: .; j_call: TRBJ2-2; v_call: TRBV28; cdr3_aa: ASSATAGAGTGELF
d_call: TRBD2; j_call: TRBJ2-7; v_call: TRBV20-1; cdr3_aa: SAARTSGTYEQY
d_call: TRBD2; j_call: TRBJ2-5; v_call: TRBV5-6; cdr3_aa: ASSFLAGGPGQETQY
d_call: TRBD1; j_call: TRBJ2-1; v_call: TRBV7-3; cdr3_aa: ASSLRGLRDEQF
d_call: .; j_call: TRBJ1-2; v_call: TRBV9; cdr3_aa: ASSVEGQRYGYT
d_call: .; j_call: TRBJ2-7; v_call: TRBV14; cdr3_aa: ASSQERLVGEQP
d_call: .; j_call: TRBJ2-3; v_call: TRBV10-3; cdr3_aa: AIRTHGGYGDTQY
d_call: .; j_call: TRBJ1-2; v_call: TRBV12-3/TRBV12-4; cdr3_aa: ASSLSDSNYGYT
d_call: .; j_call: TRBJ2-3; v_call: TRBV6-1; cdr3_aa: ASSEGGRADTQY
d_call: TRBD1; j_call: TRBJ1-2; v_call: TRBV7-9; cdr3_aa: ASSQLTGGIGYT
d_call: .; j_call: TRBJ1-5; v_call: TRBV12-3/TRBV12-4; cdr3_aa: ASSPDRMSQPQH
d_call: .; j_call: TRBJ1-1; v_call: TRBV19; cdr3_aa: ASSILGSDTEAF
d_call: TRBD1; j_call: TRBJ2-3; v_call: TRBV19; cdr3_aa: ASNLGTGAGTDTQY
d_call: TRBD1; j_call: TRBJ1-2; v_call: TRBV7-9; cdr3_aa: ASSSSTGVRDYGYT
d_call: .; j_call: TRBJ2-1; v_call: TRBV5-8; cdr3_aa: ASSAIRGVYIEQF
d_call: .; j_call: TRBJ1-2; v_call: TRBV20-1; cdr3_aa: SARGDRDRSYGYT
d_call: TRBD2; j_call: TRBJ2-7; v_call: TRBV20-1; cdr3_aa: SARTSGRYEQY
d_call: .; j_call: TRBJ2-5; v_call: TRBV6-2/TRBV6-3; cdr3_aa: ASSPRVGMETQY
d_call: TRBD1; j_call: TRBJ1-2; v_call: TRBV20-1; cdr3_aa: SAPDRGNNYGYT
d_call: TRBD2; j_call: TRBJ2-3; v_call: TRBV20-1; cdr3_aa: SARTSGGALSTDTQY
d_call: TRBD1; j_call: TRBJ1-2; v_call: TRBV7-3; cdr3_aa: ASSRTTGEGYT
d_call: TRBD2; j_call: TRBJ2-4; v_call: TRBV11-2; cdr3_aa: ASSSTGTSGGAKNIQY
d_call: .; j_call: TRBJ2-7; v_call: TRBV20-1; cdr3_aa: SASLPPSWEQY
d_call: TRBD2; j_call: TRBJ2-5; v_call: TRBV24-1; cdr3_aa: ATSGLVLAGQETQY